Presented here are 19 T cell receptor beta chains from one specimen sequenced in a study of T cell clones after liver transplantation. The data were produced by immunoSEQ multiplex PCR, yet TCRdb's version contains in-frame clones alone and is incomplete. The sample gives roughly 100,000 clones, about 81% of which show up once; about 2.8% is in the top ten. The starting material was CD4+ T cells from blood, obtained around 48 months after liver transplant. The receptors come from a human patient who received a liver transplant. The graft donor may account for some of the T cells.

The chain employs TRBV14 and TRBJ2-1, with 7 bases matching TRBD2. With 4 bases clipped from V and 8 bases from J, the junction kept 2 bases outside the gene matches. Germline CDR1 reads SGHDN; CDR2 reads FVKESK. This CDR3 has 12 residues. CDR3 coding DNA: TGTGCCAGCAGCCCAGCGGGATATGAGCAGTTCTTC. This translates into CASSPAGYEQFF.

V and J are TRBV18 and TRBJ2-5; the D gene is possibly TRBD1 (5 bases). V was shortened by 6 bases and J by 5 bases, with 22 bases between the two germline ends. The length of the CDR3 is 16 residues. Germline values: CDR1 KGHSH, CDR2 LQKENI. CDR3 coding DNA: TGTGCCAGCTCCCAGAACAACGCAGGGCTCTACGAGACCCAGTACTTC. It specifies CASSQNNAGLYETQYF.

The chain recombines TRBV19 with TRBJ2-1; 7 nucleotides match TRBD1. The CDR3 runs 14 residues. The V gene end was trimmed by 3 bases and the J gene end by 5 bases; junction bases not matched to a gene: 4. Germline loops: CDR1 LNHDA, CDR2 SQIVND (reference sequence). The CDR3 loop is CASSIRDRNNEQFF. In DNA form, the CDR3 reads TGTGCCAGTAGTATCAGGGACAGAAACAATGAGCAGTTCTTC.

This chain connects TRBV6-1 to TRBJ2-3; D unclear. This CDR3 region has 15 residues. Trimming removed 5 bases from V and 0 bases from J, with 12 bases in between. CDR1 MNHNS and CDR2 SASEGT come from the germline V gene. The CDR3, as DNA: TGTGCCAGCAGTTCCCGAAGGGCTAGCACAGATACGCAGTATTTT. Its protein is CASSSRRASTDTQYF.

The gene calls are TRBV21-1 and TRBJ2-7; TRBD1, the table's D call, was not compared with the DNA. TRBV21-1 has pseudogene status. This CDR3 has 16 amino acids. CDR3 sequence (DNA): TGTGCCAGCAGCAAACCTCTCCGGGACAGGCTCCACGAGCAGTACTTC. It translates to CASSKPLRDRLHEQYF.

This clone was recorded once. This chain uses TRBV5-1 with TRBJ2-3, with 7 bases lining up with TRBD2. With V trimmed by 1 base and J by 2 bases, 7 bases remained unmatched. Germline assignment: CDR1 SGHRS and CDR2 YFSETQ. The CDR3 spans 16 residues. The CDR3 DNA follows: TGCGCCAGCAGCTTGTATGAGCGGGACTTCACAGATACGCAGTATTTT. Translating gives CASSLYERDFTDTQYF.

The chain carries TRBV7-9 and TRBJ2-7; 11 nucleotides align to TRBD2. V trimming: 8 bases; J trimming: 4 bases; junction bases outside the gene matches: 7. The CDR3 sequence is 14 residues long. Germline-derived CDR1 and CDR2 are SEHNR and FQNEAQ (reference sequence). The CDR3: CASGVAGGRYEQYF. CDR3 nucleotide sequence: TGTGCCAGCGGCGTAGCGGGAGGGCGGTACGAGCAGTACTTC. Supplemented by reference TRBV7-9 and TRBJ2-7, the full variable domain reads DTGVSQNPRHKITKRGQNVTFRCDPISEHNRLYWYRQTLGQGPEFLTYFQNEAQLEKSRLLSDRFSAERPKGSFSTLEIQRTEQGDSAMYLCASGVAGGRYEQYFGPGTRLTVT.

CDR3 nucleotides: TGTGCCAGCAGCTTAGGCGCGGGGGCCTCCAATCAGCCCCAGCATTTT. Translated, it gives CASSLGAGASNQPQHF. The rearrangement joins TRBV7-9 to TRBJ1-5, with D perhaps TRBD1 (6 bases). This CDR3 is 16 amino acids long. The germline CDR1 and CDR2 sequences are SEHNR and FQNEAQ (reference sequence). V was clipped by 1 base and J by 3 bases, with 13 bases between them.

This chain joins TRBV7-2 and TRBJ1-2; D possibly corresponds to TRBD1 (5 bases). Germline CDR1 is SGHTA and CDR2 is FQGNSA. This CDR3 has 12 amino acids. V dropped 5 bases and J dropped 8 bases, with 12 bases sitting between them. CDR3 sequence reads: CASSRDPEGYTF. The CDR3 nucleotides are TGTGCCAGCAGCCGGGACCCAGAGGGCTACACCTTC.

Concerning this clone: Sequence at one end of the junction differs from germline and may be a read error. The chain links TRBV27 to TRBJ1-6; 9 positions match TRBD1. Germline V lookup: CDR1 MNHEY, CDR2 SMNVEV (reference sequence). The CDR3 runs 17 residues. The CDR3 region has the DNA TGTGCCGGCAGTTCGCCGGGACAGGGTGCCTATAATTCACCCCTCCACTTT. Protein product: CAGSSPGQGAYNSPLHF.

This clone was seen at least ten times. The chain employs TRBV4-1 and TRBJ2-7; TRBD2 matches 8 bases. Germline V gene lookup returns CDR1 MGHRA and CDR2 YSYEKL. V shed 2 bases, J shed 0 bases, and the junction held 9 bases outside the gene matches. CDR3 length: 17 amino acids. Here the CDR3 reads CASSQTLLSGTSYEQYF. Written as DNA, the CDR3 is TGCGCCAGCAGCCAAACCCTCCTTAGCGGGACCTCCTACGAGCAGTACTTC.

This chain joins TRBV5-1 and TRBJ1-1; D unclear. V dropped 7 bases and J dropped 1 base, with 26 bases sitting between them. Germline loops: CDR1 SGHRS, CDR2 YFSETQ. CDR3 length equals 18 residues. The CDR3 protein is CASSISLAAHPGNTEAFF. CDR3 DNA sequence: TGCGCCAGCTCGATTAGCCTAGCCGCGCATCCGGGGAACACTGAAGCTTTCTTT.

The chain couples TRBV10-3 to TRBJ1-4; D remains unclear. The CDR3 totals 13 residues. Per the germline V gene, CDR1 is ENHRY and CDR2 is SYGVKD. V was pared by 2 bases and J by 3 bases, with 4 bases between. CDR3 sequence reads: CAISEQPNEKLFF. Here the CDR3 DNA reads TGTGCCATCAGTGAGCAGCCTAATGAAAAACTGTTTTTT.

This CDR3 is CASSQERGNTEAFF. CDR3 sequence (DNA): TGCGCCAGCAGCCAAGAGAGGGGAAACACTGAAGCTTTCTTT. V is TRBV4-3 and J is TRBJ1-1, with D possibly being TRBD1 (5 bases). The CDR3 runs to 14 residues. Germline CDR1 LGHNA, CDR2 YSLEER. The germline V and J ends were trimmed by 0 bases and 2 bases, with 7 bases remaining between them.

This clone appeared once. V is TRBV6-5 and J is TRBJ2-2, with D maybe TRBD1 (6 bases). CDR1 is MNHEY, CDR2 SVGAGI, per germline. This CDR3 has 15 residues. The germline V and J ends were trimmed by 6 bases and 6 bases, with 17 bases remaining between them. The CDR3 DNA reads TGTGCCAGCAGATTGGGACATTTGGGTCCCGGGGAGCTGTTTTTT. Its protein is CASRLGHLGPGELFF.

This chain joins TRBV19 and TRBJ2-7; 10 nucleotides agree with TRBD1. The length of the CDR3 is 12 residues. Looked up from germline, CDR1 is LNHDA and CDR2 is SQIVND (reference sequence). J gave up 9 bases and V 10 bases, and 9 bases lay outside the gene matches. CDR3 residues: CATLDRGLAQYF. The CDR3 DNA is TGTGCCACCCTTGACAGGGGGCTTGCGCAGTACTTC.

J is TRBJ2-3 and V is TRBV4-3; 9 positions match TRBD2. Germline values: CDR1 LGHNA, CDR2 YSLEER. This CDR3 spans 17 amino acids. V shed 0 bases, J shed 2 bases, and the junction held 6 bases outside the gene matches. The CDR3 bases are TGCGCCAGCAGCCAAGATTTTCTAGCGGGGTACACAGATACGCAGTATTTT. Translation: CASSQDFLAGYTDTQYF.

The genes are TRBV4-1 and TRBJ1-6; D might be TRBD1 (5 bases). The V gene lost 2 bases and the J gene lost 6 bases, with 11 bases spanning the gap. Germline CDR1 MGHRA, CDR2 YSYEKL. This CDR3 spans 15 amino acids. As DNA, the CDR3 is TGCGCCAGCAGCCAACGACAGACTATTAATTCACCCCTCCACTTT. This codes for CASSQRQTINSPLHF.

The rearrangement links TRBV5-6 to TRBJ1-2, with D possibly TRBD1 on 5 matching bases. V gave up 5 bases and J gave up 5 bases, with 13 bases separating them. The germline gives CDR1 SGHDT, CDR2 YYEEEE. This CDR3 has 13 amino acids. Here the CDR3 reads CASSRDQKYGYTF. The CDR3 DNA follows: TGTGCCAGCAGTCGGGACCAAAAGTATGGCTACACCTTC.